This paragraph covers one T cell receptor beta chain sequence. No cognate antigen has been identified for it. There are no base qualities to consult, and no much larger clone falls within one base. The entry originates in a study of shared clonotypes between healthy human individuals (TCRdb year 2020). Turning to the overall study: The cohort comprised a couple of women and a few men aged 18 to 49 years. For each donor, three plates each were used for CD4 naive and CD4 memory, two plates were used for CD8 naive, and one plate was used for CD8 memory. To estimate repertoire size and how much clonotype sharing occurs between individuals, the study deeply sequenced the blood TCR repertoires of roughly 5 healthy adults. To increase sequencing depth and limit assay-specific biases, different laboratories used diverse techniques to prepare libraries and sequence TCR repertoires. Each donor's leukapheresis produced roughly between roughly 0.85 and 10 billion PBMCs. Results the study describes overall, beyond this receptor: Naive subsets generally had larger estimated clonotype richness than memory subsets did. Sampling was restricted to blood, and TCR repertoires in tissues likely differ from the TCR repertoires found in blood. Even with the large sequencing depth, rarefaction of the sorted-subset datasets indicated that sequencing was incomplete. Because the study included only a small number of donors, the genetic and exposure-history diversity represented was limited. Higher generation probabilities were observed for clonotypes shared by all four sorted-subset donors than for non-shared clonotypes. Roughly 5.2% of naive CD4, 3% to 4% of naive CD8, 2.3% of memory CD4, and about 0.4% of memory CD8 clonotypes were shared across several donors. Based on pairwise subsampling, the degree of clonotype sharing among donors was expected to be affected by sequencing depth.

The V and J ends are trimmed by 3 bases and 2 bases, leaving 14 bases between them. From cysteine to phenylalanine, the CDR3 is 15 amino acids long. Here the CDR3 DNA is all that survives: 45 bases in frame from base 1. Based on the germline V gene (reference sequence), the CDR1 and CDR2 sequences are LNHDA and SQIVND. Using the deep immunoSEQ assay, multiplex PCR amplified TCR CDR3 regions from genomic DNA. Extracted genomic DNA from each cell subset was distributed evenly across all wells of several immunoSEQ 96-well plates, and each plate was treated as a replicate. For sorted subsets, approximately 190 ng of genomic DNA, equivalent to some 30,000 T cell genomes, went into each replicate PCR. The purified libraries were quantified using a Qubit 3.0 fluorometer, sized with a Bioanalyzer 2100, and then quantified again using the KAPA Library Quantification kit. Every immunoSEQ 96-well plate was sequenced on a separate single-read 150-cycle Illumina NextSeq 550 flow cell. Turning to the authors' computational methods: Because the immunoSEQ output held only junctional sequences and lacked quality scores, the filtering could not match the filtering applied to full-length reads. Sequences were annotated with PyIR, a Python wrapper for IgBLAST v1.9, and V/J genes and CDR3 were assigned using IMGT germline references. Reads were filtered out if the reads had weak V/J assignments (E-value above 1e-6), no CDR3, stop codons, out-of-frame junctions, or ambiguous translated residues. A V3J clonotype was defined by an identical inferred V gene, J gene, and CDR3 amino acid sequence. Percentage overlap between repertoires was calculated by dividing the number of shared unique clonotypes by the size of the smaller repertoire. Repertoire richness was assessed with RTK rarefaction, the Chao1 estimator, and Recon v2.1 estimates of unobserved clonotypes. OLGA was used to compute generation probabilities for all TCRbeta clonotypes that the gDNA method yielded from several donors. TCRdb mirrors the immuneACCESS table, restricted to in-frame sequences. Some clones are absent from its copies; in checked studies, under half trace to an unresolved V gene, and the reason for the others is unknown. The D gene and trimming were derived from the DNA, and the V and J assignments and clone size from that table. Here the sample has approximately 2,000,000 clones; 80% to 95% occur a single time. The top ten constitute more than 1.5% of the sample.

CD8 naive samples were obtained by positive selection for CCR7 among CD45RO-negative cells, yielding a CD45RA+CCR7+ population from which TemRA cells were excluded. The donors were healthy, HIV-negative adults who had no recently reported acute infections or vaccinations. Only Caucasian adults living in Nashville, Tennessee, USA were represented among the donors. Blood was obtained by leukapheresis, after which PBMCs were separated by Ficoll-Histopaque density gradient centrifugation and cryopreserved in liquid nitrogen vapor phase. Analytical flow cytometry was used to check the purity and quantity of each magnetically sorted T cell population. Genomic DNA was isolated from every sorted fraction and measured by UV absorbance on a Nanodrop 2000c.

The chain joins TRBV19 to TRBJ2-7, and perhaps TRBD2 as D gene, on 6 matching bases. The sequenced sample was naive CD8+ T cells from PBMCs. Taken with the paper, the label for cell subset or site translates to: CD45RA+CCR7+. The source of this sequence is a man between 18 and 29 years old in good health. Some clones in this sample may be carry-over from other donors' samples. The CDR3 sequence is CASSMDLASTYEQYF. The DNA is TGTGCCAGTAGTATGGATCTAGCGTCTACCTACGAGCAGTACTTC.